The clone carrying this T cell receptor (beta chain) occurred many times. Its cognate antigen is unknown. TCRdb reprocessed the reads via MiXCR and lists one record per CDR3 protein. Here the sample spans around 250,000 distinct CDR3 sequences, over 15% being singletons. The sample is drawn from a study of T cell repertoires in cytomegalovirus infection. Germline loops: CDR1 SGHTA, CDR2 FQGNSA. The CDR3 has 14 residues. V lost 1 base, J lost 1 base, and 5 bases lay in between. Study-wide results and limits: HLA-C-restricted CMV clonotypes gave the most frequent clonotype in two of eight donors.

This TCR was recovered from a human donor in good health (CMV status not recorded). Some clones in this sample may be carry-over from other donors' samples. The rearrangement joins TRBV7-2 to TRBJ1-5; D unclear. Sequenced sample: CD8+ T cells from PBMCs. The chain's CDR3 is CASSLEGSNQPQHF. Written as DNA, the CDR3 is TGTGCCAGCAGCTTAGAAGGGAGCAATCAGCCCCAGCATTTT.